This TCR beta chain stems from a study of shared clonotypes between healthy human individuals. This clone appeared once. Some clones are missing from TCRdb's copy, which holds only in-frame ones; the method was immunoSEQ multiplex PCR. The data show a few hundred thousand clones, with approximately 97% seen just once and around 0.32% held by the top ten. There are 13 residues in the CDR3. Germline V gene sequence: CDR1 LNHNV, CDR2 YYDKDF (reference sequence). V lost 1 base and J 2 bases, leaving 6 bases between the germline ends. The sequenced material came from memory CD8+ T cells sorted from blood. Subset noted: CD45RO+ cells pooled with CCR7-negative TemRA cells. The chain couples TRBV15 to TRBJ2-7; weak D call: TRBD1 (5 bases). The clonotype comes from a man younger than 45 in good health. In DNA form, the CDR3 reads TGTGCCACCAGCAGAGTGGACACCTACGAGCAGTACTTC. As protein: CATSRVDTYEQYF.